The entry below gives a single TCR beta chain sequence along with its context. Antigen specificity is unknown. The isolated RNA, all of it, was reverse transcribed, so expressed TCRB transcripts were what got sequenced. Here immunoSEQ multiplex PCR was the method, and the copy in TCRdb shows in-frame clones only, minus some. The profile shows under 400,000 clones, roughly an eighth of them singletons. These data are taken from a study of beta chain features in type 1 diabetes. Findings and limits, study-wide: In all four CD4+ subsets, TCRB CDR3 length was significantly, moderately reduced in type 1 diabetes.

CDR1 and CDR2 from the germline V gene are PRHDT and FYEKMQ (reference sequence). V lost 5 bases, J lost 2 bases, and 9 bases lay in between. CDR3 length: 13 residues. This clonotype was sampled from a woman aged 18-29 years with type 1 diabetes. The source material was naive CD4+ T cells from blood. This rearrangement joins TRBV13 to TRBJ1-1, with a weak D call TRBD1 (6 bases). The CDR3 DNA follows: TGTGCCAGCAGCGTGGACAGAAACACTGAAGCTTTCTTT. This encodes CASSVDRNTEAFF.